A single sample gave rise to the 12 T cell receptor beta chains below, sequenced in a study of CD8 T cells in ankylosing spondylitis. TCRdb used MiXCR to reprocess the 5' RACE reads, holding one entry per CDR3 protein. In the table there are 300,000 to 350,000 distinct CDR3 sequences, roughly 14% of which are singletons. Sequencing input: blood, either unsorted or a sorted T cell fraction (not recorded which). The receptors were sampled from a male donor with ankylosing spondylitis or in good health (not recorded which).

This chain connects TRBV29-1 to TRBJ1-2; tentative D call: TRBD1 (5 bases). This CDR3 has 13 amino acids. The germline V gene has CDR1 SQVTM and CDR2 ANQGSEA. Trimming took off 4 bases at V and 4 bases at J, with 13 bases between the two ends. The CDR3 sequence is CSVVGDFSYGYTF. The CDR3 nucleotides are TGCAGCGTTGTCGGGGACTTCAGCTATGGCTACACCTTC.

This clonotype was recorded many times. The V and J genes are TRBV4-2 and TRBJ1-1; weak D call: TRBD1 (6 bases). This CDR3 region has 16 residues. From germline, CDR1 is LGHNA and CDR2 YNFKEQ. V was shortened by 0 bases and J by 3 bases, with 14 bases between the two germline ends. CDR3 DNA sequence: TGTGCCAGCAGCCAAGATCTAAGAGGGGGGGACACTGAAGCTTTCTTT. Protein sequence: CASSQDLRGGDTEAFF.

This clonotype has a handful of counts. The chain recombines TRBV12-3 or TRBV12-4 with TRBJ2-7, with a possible D match to TRBD2 (5 bases). This CDR3 contains 17 residues. Trimming left V 0 bases short and J 1 base short, with 16 bases between. CDR3 DNA sequence: TGTGCCAGCAGTTTAGCGGGCGGGCAAAGGCGATCCTACGAGCAGTACTTC. It yields the protein CASSLAGGQRRSYEQYF.

This clonotype was picked up a small number of times. The chain recombines TRBV30 with TRBJ2-6; 8 bases agree with TRBD1. Per the germline V gene, CDR1 is GTSNPN and CDR2 is SVGIG (reference sequence). This CDR3 contains 15 residues. Trimming removed 5 bases from V and 4 bases from J; junction bases left unmatched: 7. The CDR3 spells CAWAGRGLGANVLTF. CDR3 sequence (DNA): TGTGCCTGGGCTGGCAGGGGGCTGGGGGCCAACGTCCTGACTTTC.

In its sample, this clonotype was seen many times. The chain uses TRBV5-1 and TRBJ1-4; 7 bases align to TRBD1. Germline V gives CDR1 SGHRS, CDR2 YFSETQ. J lost 5 bases, V lost 4 bases, and 11 bases had no gene match. This CDR3 contains 16 residues. CDR3 residues: CASSPRRDSQNEKLFF. The CDR3 coding sequence is TGCGCCAGCAGCCCCAGAAGGGACAGCCAAAATGAAAAACTGTTTTTT.

The sample holds a few counts of this clonotype. This chain joins TRBV20-1 and TRBJ1-2, with TRBD1 as a possible D gene (6 bases). V dropped 6 bases and J dropped 5 bases, with 19 bases sitting between them. CDR1 is DFQATT, CDR2 SNEGSKA, per germline (reference sequence). The CDR3 totals 14 residues. CDR3 residues: CSAFGQSSPYGYTF. CDR3 nucleotide sequence: TGCAGTGCCTTTGGACAGTCAAGCCCTTATGGCTACACCTTC.

The genes are TRBV12-3 or TRBV12-4 and TRBJ1-2, with a weak D call TRBD1 (6 bases). V dropped 6 bases and J dropped 7 bases, with 15 bases sitting between them. This CDR3 contains 13 residues. CDR3 sequence reads: CASRPEPGAGYTF. CDR3 DNA: TGTGCCAGCAGGCCCGAACCGGGGGCTGGCTACACCTTC.

The V call is TRBV20-1, the J call TRBJ2-1; 8 nucleotides agree with TRBD2. Losses at the gene ends were 0 bases for V and 8 bases for J; bases not matched to a gene: 6. The CDR3 loop spans 14 amino acids. Per the germline V gene, CDR1 is DFQATT and CDR2 is SNEGSKA (reference sequence). CDR3 protein: CSARDPGGGYEQFF. CDR3 in DNA: TGCAGTGCTAGAGATCCGGGAGGGGGATATGAGCAGTTCTTC.

This clonotype has only a few counts. The chain is built from TRBV3-1 and TRBJ1-1, with 9 bases lining up with TRBD1. The CDR3 is made up of 15 amino acids. Germline loops: CDR1 LGHDT, CDR2 YNNKEL (reference sequence). The J segment lost 1 base and the V segment lost 3 bases, leaving 3 bases of the junction unmatched. In nucleotides, the CDR3 is TGTGCCAGCAGCCAGTCGGGACAGGGGAACACTGAAGCTTTCTTT. It is translated as CASSQSGQGNTEAFF.

The chain links TRBV9 to TRBJ2-1; D is ambiguous. CDR3 size: 18 residues. The V and J ends lost 0 bases and 4 bases respectively, with 20 bases between them. Germline CDR1 reads SGDLS; CDR2 reads YYNGEE. The chain's CDR3 is CASSVDDSNRILYNEQFF. CDR3 nucleotide sequence: TGTGCCAGCAGCGTAGACGACTCTAACCGGATCTTATACAATGAGCAGTTCTTC.

In this sample, this clonotype turned up a few times. The chain uses TRBV2 and TRBJ2-1, with D unresolved. Germline-derived CDR1 and CDR2 are SNHLY and FYNNEI. The CDR3 extends over 14 amino acids. Trimming took off 6 bases at V and 8 bases at J, with 17 bases between the two ends. CDR3 protein: CASRRNAVGDEQFF. The CDR3 nucleotides read TGTGCCAGCAGGAGAAACGCTGTCGGCGATGAGCAGTTCTTC.

This sequence joins TRBV4-1 and TRBJ2-4; no reliable D call. The CDR3 runs to 15 residues. Germline assignment: CDR1 MGHRA and CDR2 YSYEKL. Trimming removed 0 bases from V and 0 bases from J, with 6 bases in between. The CDR3 nucleotides are TGCGCCAGCAGCCAAGAAGCAATAGCCAAAAACATTCAGTACTTC. Translation: CASSQEAIAKNIQYF.